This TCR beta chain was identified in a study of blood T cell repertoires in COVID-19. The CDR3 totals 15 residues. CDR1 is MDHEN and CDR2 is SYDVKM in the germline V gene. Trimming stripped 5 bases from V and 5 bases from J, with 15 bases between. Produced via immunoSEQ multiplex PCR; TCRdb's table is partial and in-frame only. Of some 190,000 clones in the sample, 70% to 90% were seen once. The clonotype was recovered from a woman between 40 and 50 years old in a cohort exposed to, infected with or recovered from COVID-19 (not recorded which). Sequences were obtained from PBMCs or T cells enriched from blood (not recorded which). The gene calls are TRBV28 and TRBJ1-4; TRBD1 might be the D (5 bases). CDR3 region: CASSPGTLENEKLFF. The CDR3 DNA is TGTGCCAGCAGTCCCGGGACTTTGGAGAATGAAAAACTGTTTTTT.